This T cell receptor (beta chain) was observed in a study of control samples from healthy donors and cancer patients. Trimming at V came to 6 bases and at J to 8 bases, leaving 5 bases not matched to a gene. This CDR3 comprises 12 residues. The germline CDR1 and CDR2 sequences are MDHEN and SYDVKM. Generated by immunoSEQ multiplex PCR, the TCRdb table keeps only in-frame clones and is missing some. Of approximately 19,000 clones detected, 84% appear once; the ten largest clones hold about 31%. The sequencing sample was made of PBMCs. The sequence was collected from a woman in her 70s with lung cancer. The chain is built from TRBV28 and TRBJ2-3, with 7 bases matching TRBD1. The CDR3 DNA sequence: TGTGCCAGCAGCTCCCCAGGGGGTACGCAGTATTTT. Translation: CASSSPGGTQYF.